The source of this T cell receptor (beta chain) is a study of T cell repertoires in cytomegalovirus infection. Study overall: CMV epitopes, recently identified HLA-C-restricted and well-studied HLA-B-restricted, were used. It was the public TCR beta signatures that indicated both CMV infection and matching HLA type. General study findings and limits: Within the response measured ex vivo, HLA-C-restricted CMV-specific TCR beta clonotypes were dominant. Cumulated frequencies of public TCR beta families served to identify carriers of CMV plus the relevant HLA.

The germline V gene has CDR1 SGHTA and CDR2 FQGNSA. V lost 5 bases and J lost 2; bases outside the gene matches: 6. The CDR3 covers 14 residues. Each CDR3 protein gets one entry after TCRdb re-called the reads with MiXCR. Here the sample spans some 54,000 distinct CDR3 sequences, around 20% being singletons. In its sample, this clonotype was seen a few times. What it binds is not known. The starting material was CD8+ T cells from cultured PBMCs, obtained from culture after CMV antigen stimulation. The chain links TRBV7-2 to TRBJ2-7; 7 positions agree with TRBD1. This receptor was identified in a human donor in good health (CMV status not recorded). Some clones in this sample may be carry-over from other donors' samples. The CDR3 sequence is CASSPLGTAYEQYF. The CDR3 DNA sequence: TGTGCCAGCAGCCCACTCGGGACAGCCTACGAGCAGTACTTC.